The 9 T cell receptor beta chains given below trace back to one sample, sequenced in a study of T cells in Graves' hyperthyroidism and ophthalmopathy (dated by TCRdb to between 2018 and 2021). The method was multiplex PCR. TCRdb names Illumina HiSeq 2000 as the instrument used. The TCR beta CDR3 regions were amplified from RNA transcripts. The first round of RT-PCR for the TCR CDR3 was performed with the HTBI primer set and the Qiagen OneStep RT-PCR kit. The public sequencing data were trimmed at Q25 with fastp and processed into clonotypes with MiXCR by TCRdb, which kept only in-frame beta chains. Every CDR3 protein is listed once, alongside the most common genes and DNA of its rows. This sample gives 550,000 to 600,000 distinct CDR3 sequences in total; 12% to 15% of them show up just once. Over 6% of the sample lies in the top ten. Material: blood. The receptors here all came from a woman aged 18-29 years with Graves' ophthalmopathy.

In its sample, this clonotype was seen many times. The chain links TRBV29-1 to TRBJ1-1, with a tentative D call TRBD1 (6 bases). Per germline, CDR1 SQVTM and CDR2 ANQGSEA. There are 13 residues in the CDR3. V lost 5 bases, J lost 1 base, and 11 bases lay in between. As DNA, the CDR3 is TGCAGCGTTACGGACAGATCGAACACTGAAGCTTTCTTT. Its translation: CSVTDRSNTEAFF.

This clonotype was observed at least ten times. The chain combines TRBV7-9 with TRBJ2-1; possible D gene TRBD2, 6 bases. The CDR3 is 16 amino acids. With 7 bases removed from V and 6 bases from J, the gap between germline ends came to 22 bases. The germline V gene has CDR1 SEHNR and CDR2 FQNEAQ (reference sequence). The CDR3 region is CASTPRGLALVNEQFF. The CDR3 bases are TGTGCCAGCACCCCCCGAGGCCTAGCGTTGGTCAATGAGCAGTTCTTC.

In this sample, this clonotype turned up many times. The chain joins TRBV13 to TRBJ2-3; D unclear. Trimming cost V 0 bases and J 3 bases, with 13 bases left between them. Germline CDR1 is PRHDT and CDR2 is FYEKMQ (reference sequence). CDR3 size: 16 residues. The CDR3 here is CASSLGPPSLTDTQYF. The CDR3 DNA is TGTGCCAGCAGCTTAGGGCCCCCATCCCTTACAGATACGCAGTATTTT.

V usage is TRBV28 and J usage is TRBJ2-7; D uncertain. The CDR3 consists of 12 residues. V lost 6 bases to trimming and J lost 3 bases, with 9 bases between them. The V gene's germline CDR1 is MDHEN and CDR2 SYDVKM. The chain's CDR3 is CASRAAIYEQYF. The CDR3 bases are TGTGCCAGCAGGGCCGCGATCTACGAGCAGTACTTC. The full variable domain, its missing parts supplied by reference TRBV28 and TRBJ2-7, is DVKVTQSSRYLVKRTGEKVFLECVQDMDHENMFWYRQDPGLGLRLIYFSYDVKMKEKGDIPEGYSVSREKKERFSLILESASTNQTSMYLCASRAAIYEQYFGPGTRLTVT.

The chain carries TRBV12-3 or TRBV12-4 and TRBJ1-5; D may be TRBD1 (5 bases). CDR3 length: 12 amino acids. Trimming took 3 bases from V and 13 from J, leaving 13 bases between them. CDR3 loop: CASSFGADTQHF. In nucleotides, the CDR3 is TGTGCCAGCAGTTTCGGGGCAGATACGCAGCATTTT.

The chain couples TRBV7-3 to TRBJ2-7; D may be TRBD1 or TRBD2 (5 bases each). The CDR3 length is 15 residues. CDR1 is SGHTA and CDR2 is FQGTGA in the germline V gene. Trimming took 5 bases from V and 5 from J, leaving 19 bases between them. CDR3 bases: TGTGCCAGCAGCCCCCGGGACGGGGCTTCTGACGAGCAGTACTTC. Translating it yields CASSPRDGASDEQYF.

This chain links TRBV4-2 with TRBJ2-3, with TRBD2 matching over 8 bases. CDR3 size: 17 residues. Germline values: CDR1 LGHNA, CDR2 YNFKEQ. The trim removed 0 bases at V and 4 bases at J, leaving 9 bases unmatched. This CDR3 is CASSQDKAGGGPDTQYF. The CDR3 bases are TGTGCCAGCAGCCAAGATAAGGCGGGAGGAGGTCCAGATACGCAGTATTTT.

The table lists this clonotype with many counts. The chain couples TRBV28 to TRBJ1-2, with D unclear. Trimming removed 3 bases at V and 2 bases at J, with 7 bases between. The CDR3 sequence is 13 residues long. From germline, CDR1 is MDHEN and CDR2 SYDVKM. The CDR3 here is CASSLRGNYGYTF. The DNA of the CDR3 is TGTGCCAGCAGTTTGCGGGGAAACTATGGCTACACCTTC.

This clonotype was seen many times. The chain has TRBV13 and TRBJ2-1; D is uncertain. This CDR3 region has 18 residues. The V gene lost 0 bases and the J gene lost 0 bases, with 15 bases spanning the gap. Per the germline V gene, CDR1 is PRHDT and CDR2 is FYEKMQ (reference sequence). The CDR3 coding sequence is TGTGCCAGCAGCTTAGGCCCGACTGGCGAAAGCTCCTACAATGAGCAGTTCTTC. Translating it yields CASSLGPTGESSYNEQFF. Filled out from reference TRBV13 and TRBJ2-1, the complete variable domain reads AAGVIQSPRHLIKEKRETATLKCYPIPRHDTVYWYQQGPGQDPQFLISFYEKMQSDKGSIPDRFSAQQFSDYHSELNMSSLELGDSALYFCASSLGPTGESSYNEQFFGPGTRLTVL.